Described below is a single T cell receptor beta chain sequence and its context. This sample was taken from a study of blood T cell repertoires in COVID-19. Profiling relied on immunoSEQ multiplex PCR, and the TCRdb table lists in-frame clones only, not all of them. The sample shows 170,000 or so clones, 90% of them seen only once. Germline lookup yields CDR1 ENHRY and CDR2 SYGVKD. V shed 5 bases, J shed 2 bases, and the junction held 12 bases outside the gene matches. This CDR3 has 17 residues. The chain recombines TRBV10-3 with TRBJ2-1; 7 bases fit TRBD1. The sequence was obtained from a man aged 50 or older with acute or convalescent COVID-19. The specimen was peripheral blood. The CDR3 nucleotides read TGTGCCATCAGTACCTTGACAGGGACCAACGCCTACAATGAGCAGTTCTTC. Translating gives CAISTLTGTNAYNEQFF.